This TCR beta chain derives from a study of T cell repertoires in cytomegalovirus infection. Looking at the study overall: Both recently identified HLA-C-restricted and well-studied HLA-B-restricted CMV epitopes were used in the study. Indicated by public TCR beta signatures were CMV infection and matching HLA type.

About this clonotype itself: Its specificity is unknown.

Study observations and caveats: HLA-C-restricted CMV-specific TCR beta clonotypes prevailed in the ex vivo response.

This CDR3 spans 15 amino acids. Germline CDR1 and CDR2: MDHEN and SYDVKM. Germline trimming cut 5 bases from V and 5 bases from J; bases unmatched to any gene: 9. Each CDR3 protein gets one entry after TCRdb re-called the reads with MiXCR. The table shows about a million distinct CDR3 sequences, with roughly 31% occurring only once. The rearrangement links TRBV28 to TRBJ1-2; 9 nucleotides match TRBD1. The sequencing used cultured CD8+ T cells from PBMCs, collected from culture after CMV antigen stimulation. The TCR was taken from a human donor in good health (CMV status not recorded). Some clones in this sample may be carry-over from other donors' samples. The CDR3 bases are TGTGCCAGCAGTGCGGGACAGGGAACCCTTTATGGCTACACCTTC. Translating gives CASSAGQGTLYGYTF.